This T cell receptor (beta chain) was identified in a study of CD8+CD57+ T cells in acquired aplastic anemia. Across the whole study: Recorded DNA amounts for sorted CD4+ and CD8+ cells had an average of 3.2 ug.

The CDR3 sequence is 15 residues long. Per germline, CDR1 KGHDR and CDR2 SFDVKD. With 7 bases removed from V and 2 bases from J, the gap between germline ends came to 16 bases. The authors sequenced patients whose flow cytometry had shown CD8+CD57+ cell expansion. Profiling that covered TCR beta VDJ and CDR3 relied on genomic DNA as its template. TCRdb processed the reads anew with MiXCR; each CDR3 protein has one entry. The profile shows roughly 180,000 distinct CDR3 sequences, about 44% of them singletons. The source material was sorted CD4+, CD8+, or CD8+CD57+ T cells (not recorded which) from PBMCs. The sequence was obtained from a human donor with aplastic anemia. The chain combines TRBV24-1 with TRBJ2-5, with D tentatively TRBD1 or TRBD2 (6 bases each). The CDR3 here is CATRGPGGPQETQYF. The CDR3, as DNA: TGTGCCACCAGGGGTCCCGGGGGCCCTCAAGAGACCCAGTACTTC.